This TCR beta chain was retrieved from a study of shared clonotypes between healthy human individuals. Study-level background: CD4 naive cells filled three plates per donor, CD4 memory three, CD8 naive two and CD8 memory one.

CDR3 length: 16 amino acids. The germline V gene encodes CDR1 SGDLS and CDR2 YYNGEE. V gave up 0 bases and J gave up 3 bases; unmatched junction bases: 5. Per sorted-subset replicate PCR, input was roughly 200 ng DNA, representing around 30,000 T cell genomes. This table comes from immunoSEQ multiplex PCR, and its TCRdb copy is limited to in-frame clones, with some not included. The data show 800,000 to 1,200,000 clones, around 78% seen once. The genes are TRBV9 and TRBJ2-3; 9 nucleotides line up with TRBD2. The sequenced sample consisted of memory CD4+ T cells from PBMCs. Documented subset: CD45RA-negative fraction. The source is a young man in good health. Some clones in this sample may be carry-over from other donors' samples. CDR3 bases: TGTGCCAGCAGCGTAGTTCCAGCGGGAGGTACAGATACGCAGTATTTT. Encoded protein: CASSVVPAGGTDTQYF.